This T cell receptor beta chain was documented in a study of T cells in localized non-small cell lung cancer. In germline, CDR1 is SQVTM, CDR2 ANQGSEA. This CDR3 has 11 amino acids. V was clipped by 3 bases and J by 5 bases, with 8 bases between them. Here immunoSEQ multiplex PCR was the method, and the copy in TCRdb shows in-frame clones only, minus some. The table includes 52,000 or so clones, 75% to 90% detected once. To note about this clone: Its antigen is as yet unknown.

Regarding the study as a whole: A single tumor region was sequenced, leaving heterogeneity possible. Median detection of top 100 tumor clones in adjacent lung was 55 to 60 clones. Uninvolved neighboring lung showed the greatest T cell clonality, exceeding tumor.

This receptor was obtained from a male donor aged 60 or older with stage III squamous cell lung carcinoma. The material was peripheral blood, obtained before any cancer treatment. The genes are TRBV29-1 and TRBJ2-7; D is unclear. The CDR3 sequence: CSVDFGDEQYF. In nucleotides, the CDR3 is TGCAGCGTTGACTTTGGCGACGAGCAGTACTTC.